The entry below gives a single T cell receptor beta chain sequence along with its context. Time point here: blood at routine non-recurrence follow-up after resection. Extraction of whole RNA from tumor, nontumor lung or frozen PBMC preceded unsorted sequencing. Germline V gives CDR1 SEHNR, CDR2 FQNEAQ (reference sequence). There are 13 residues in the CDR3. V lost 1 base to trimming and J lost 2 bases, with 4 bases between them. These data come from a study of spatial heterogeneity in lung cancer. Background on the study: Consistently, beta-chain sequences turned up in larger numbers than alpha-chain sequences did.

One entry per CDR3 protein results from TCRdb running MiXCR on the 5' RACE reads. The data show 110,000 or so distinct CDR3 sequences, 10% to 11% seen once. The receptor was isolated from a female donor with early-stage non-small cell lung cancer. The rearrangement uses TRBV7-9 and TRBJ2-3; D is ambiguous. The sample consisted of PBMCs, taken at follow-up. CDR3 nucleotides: TGTGCCAGCAGCTTAGGGACCACAGATACGCAGTATTTT. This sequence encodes CASSLGTTDTQYF.